The rows below give T cell receptor beta chains drawn from one sample of a study of Graves' ophthalmopathy and Graves' hyperthyroidism. MiXCR, run by TCRdb on the multiplex PCR reads, gives a single entry per CDR3 protein. The table includes over a million distinct CDR3 sequences, approximately 35% detected once. The sample comprised peripheral blood or thyroid tissue (not recorded which). All receptors derive from an adult man with Graves' hyperthyroidism. Both conserved end residues are part of each CDR3. A D gene is named only where the DNA matches it firmly. For some rows the clone size is stated as once, few or many, or as a class when expanded; others skip it.

TRBD2	.	TRBV4-2	TRBJ2-5	CASRKEGLQENQYF	TGTGCCAGCAGAAAAGAGGGACTACAAGAGAACCAGTACTTC
.	few	TRBV20-1	TRBJ1-2	CSARGQLINYGYTF	TGCAGTGCTAGAGGCCAGCTGATTAACTATGGCTACACCTTC
.	many	TRBV7-2	TRBJ2-2	CASSQTPAPNTGELFF	TGTGCCAGCAGCCAAACCCCGGCGCCGAACACCGGGGAGCTGTTTTTT
.	.	TRBV7-6	TRBJ2-7	CASSLGGGGGGHEQYF	TGTGCCAGCAGCTTAGGTGGTGGGGGTGGAGGGCACGAGCAGTACTTC
TRBD2	many	TRBV12-3/TRBV12-4	TRBJ2-7	CASSSEAGVSYEQYF	TGTGCCAGCAGTTCCGAAGCGGGAGTCTCCTACGAGCAGTACTTC
.	.	TRBV7-9	TRBJ2-7	CASSDGDNTYEQYF	TGTGCCAGCAGTGATGGGGACAACACCTACGAGCAGTACTTC
.	.	TRBV29-1	TRBJ2-3	CSAVDSTDTQYF	TGCAGCGCCGTTGACAGCACAGATACGCAGTATTTT
.	.	TRBV7-8	TRBJ1-1	CASSLGTMANTEAFF	TGTGCCAGCAGCTTAGGGACGATGGCGAACACTGAAGCTTTCTTT
.	few	TRBV14	TRBJ2-7	CASSQEVRGPYEQYF	TGTGCCAGCAGCCAAGAAGTCAGGGGACCCTACGAGCAGTACTTC
.	few	TRBV9	TRBJ1-5	CASSRASNQPQHF	TGTGCCAGCAGCCGGGCTAGCAATCAGCCCCAGCATTTT
TRBD1	few	TRBV6-5	TRBJ2-7	CASSYETGRHEQYF	TGTGCCAGCAGTTACGAGACAGGGAGACACGAGCAGTACTTC
.	.	TRBV29-1	TRBJ2-1	CSVDGAGTQVVQFF	TGCAGCGTTGATGGTGCCGGGACCCAAGTAGTGCAGTTCTTC
.	many	TRBV9	TRBJ1-1	CASSVDPGGDTEAFF	TGTGCCAGCAGCGTAGATCCAGGAGGGGACACTGAAGCTTTCTTT
.	.	TRBV4-3	TRBJ2-7	CASSQDWQGVGIYEQYF	TGCGCCAGCAGCCAAGACTGGCAGGGAGTGGGAATCTACGAGCAGTACTTC
.	many	TRBV12-3/TRBV12-4	TRBJ2-6	CASSQRDDPSGANVLTF	TGTGCCAGCAGCCAAAGAGATGACCCCTCTGGGGCCAACGTCCTGACTTTC
.	.	TRBV11-2	TRBJ2-5	CASGVGYQETQYF	TGTGCCAGCGGCGTGGGGTACCAAGAGACCCAGTACTTC
.	many	TRBV9	TRBJ2-7	CASSAGDSSYEQYF	TGTGCCAGCAGCGCCGGAGACAGCTCCTACGAGCAGTACTTC
.	.	TRBV7-2	TRBJ2-5	CASSLLGGALETQYF	TGTGCCAGCAGCCTCCTAGGGGGGGCGTTGGAGACCCAGTACTTC
.	few	TRBV30	TRBJ1-1	CAWSGLWGVEAFF	TGTGCCTGGAGTGGATTATGGGGTGTAGAAGCTTTCTTT
.	many	TRBV7-6	TRBJ2-7	CASSLEGSKGYEQYF	TGTGCCAGCAGCTTAGAAGGGTCAAAGGGTTACGAGCAGTACTTC
.	.	TRBV4-1	TRBJ2-7	CASSQPDTVYEQYF	TGCGCCAGCAGCCAACCTGACACGGTCTACGAGCAGTACTTC
.	many	TRBV10-3	TRBJ1-2	CAISEETNYGYTF	TGTGCCATCAGTGAAGAGACTAACTATGGCTACACCTTC
TRBD1	.	TRBV19	TRBJ2-7	CASSTWTGDAQYF	TGTGCCAGTAGTACCTGGACAGGGGACGCGCAGTACTTC
TRBD1	many	TRBV7-6	TRBJ2-7	CASSLAVTGDRYEQYF	TGTGCCAGCAGCTTAGCGGTAACAGGGGACAGGTACGAGCAGTACTTC
TRBD1	.	TRBV10-2	TRBJ1-2	CASLTGGDGYTF	TGCGCCAGCCTGACAGGGGGCGATGGCTACACCTTC
.	.	TRBV7-2	TRBJ1-5	CASSGGAATQHF	TGTGCCAGCAGCGGTGGGGCGGCAACCCAGCATTTT
.	once	TRBV19	TRBJ1-2	CAGTSPGRSYGYTF	TGTGCCGGTACTTCTCCGGGACGCAGCTATGGCTACACCTTC
.	.	TRBV12-3/TRBV12-4	TRBJ1-2	CASTRTGTNYGYTF	TGTGCCAGCACGCGAACAGGGACTAACTATGGCTACACCTTC
.	.	TRBV12-3/TRBV12-4	TRBJ2-7	CASSLVLTAKLYEQYF	TGTGCCAGCAGTTTAGTTCTAACAGCAAAACTCTACGAGCAGTACTTC
TRBD1	.	TRBV7-8	TRBJ2-3	CASSLRTGLDTQYF	TGTGCCAGCAGCCTGCGGACAGGTTTAGATACGCAGTATTTT
.	few	TRBV13	TRBJ2-5	CASSLGSRKETQYF	TGTGCCAGCAGCTTAGGATCTAGAAAAGAGACCCAGTACTTC
.	many	TRBV29-1	TRBJ1-1	CSVPFPDKPNTEAFF	TGCAGCGTACCTTTCCCCGACAAACCGAACACTGAAGCTTTCTTT
TRBD1	many	TRBV20-1	TRBJ1-5	CSASPTGGGGNQPQHF	TGCAGTGCTTCTCCCACAGGGGGCGGGGGCAATCAGCCCCAGCATTTT
TRBD1	many	TRBV20-1	TRBJ2-5	CSARDRMDRSGETQYF	TGCAGTGCTAGAGATCGAATGGACAGGAGTGGGGAGACCCAGTACTTC
.	.	TRBV5-1	TRBJ1-1	CASSFYFLTRGTEAFF	TGCGCCAGCAGCTTCTACTTTTTAACTCGTGGCACTGAAGCTTTCTTT
.	many	TRBV29-1	TRBJ2-2	CSVEGARFTGELFF	TGCAGCGTTGAAGGGGCTAGGTTTACCGGGGAGCTGTTTTTT
.	.	TRBV12-3/TRBV12-4	TRBJ2-7	CASSPSGKSYEQYF	TGTGCCAGCAGTCCCTCGGGCAAATCCTACGAGCAGTACTTC
.	.	TRBV25-1	TRBJ2-7	CASSNRVGREQYF	TGTGCCAGCAGTAACCGGGTGGGTCGCGAGCAGTACTTC
.	many	TRBV5-1	TRBJ1-1	CASSPGHLNTEAFF	TGCGCCAGCAGCCCGGGACATTTGAACACTGAAGCTTTCTTT
TRBD1	.	TRBV7-9	TRBJ1-4	CASSHGQGPSEKLFF	TGTGCCAGCAGCCACGGACAGGGTCCTAGTGAAAAACTGTTTTTT
.	many	TRBV6-1	TRBJ2-5	CASCKERWQETQYF	TGTGCCAGCTGTAAGGAGAGATGGCAAGAGACCCAGTACTTC
TRBD2	.	TRBV29-1	TRBJ2-5	CSSYSPAGVLETQYF	TGCAGCAGTTACTCCCCGGCGGGAGTATTGGAGACCCAGTACTTC
.	.	TRBV7-8	TRBJ1-1	CASSGSWGPFGAFF	TGTGCCAGCAGCGGTTCATGGGGCCCCTTTGGGGCTTTCTTT
.	few	TRBV7-2	TRBJ2-2	CASSYRRTGELFF	TGTGCCAGCAGCTACCGGAGGACCGGGGAGCTGTTTTTT
.	many	TRBV11-2	TRBJ2-7	CASSLVLMEQYF	TGTGCCAGCAGCTTAGTTCTAATGGAGCAGTACTTC
TRBD1	.	TRBV29-1	TRBJ2-7	CSARTGGARNEQYF	TGCAGCGCTCGAACAGGGGGCGCCCGGAACGAGCAGTACTTC
.	.	TRBV30	TRBJ1-1	CASQTGWNTEAFF	TGTGCCTCCCAGACAGGTTGGAACACTGAAGCTTTCTTT
TRBD2	.	TRBV10-2	TRBJ2-7	CASSATLAGAAYEQYF	TGCGCCAGCAGTGCCACACTAGCGGGAGCTGCCTACGAGCAGTACTTC
.	many	TRBV10-3	TRBJ2-5	CAISDPWGAETQYF	TGTGCCATCAGTGACCCTTGGGGGGCAGAGACCCAGTACTTC
.	few	TRBV2	TRBJ1-6	CARRNLPNSPLHF	TGTGCCAGGCGGAATCTCCCCAATTCACCCCTCCACTTT
.	few	TRBV28	TRBJ2-5	CASSLIRGRETQYF	TGTGCCAGCAGTTTAATAAGGGGCCGGGAGACCCAGTACTTC
TRBD1	few	TRBV10-2	TRBJ2-5	CASSPGQGAYETQYF	TGTGCCAGCTCCCCAGGACAGGGGGCGTATGAGACCCAGTACTTC
.	.	TRBV20-1	TRBJ1-3	CSAKGTGNTIYF	TGCAGTGCCAAGGGTACTGGAAACACCATATATTTT
.	.	TRBV5-6	TRBJ1-1	CASSLGSQRYTEAFF	TGTGCCAGCAGCTTGGGATCACAGAGATACACTGAAGCTTTCTTT
TRBD1	.	TRBV20-1	TRBJ2-5	CSFILGQGVETQYF	TGCAGTTTTATTCTGGGACAGGGAGTAGAGACCCAGTACTTC
TRBD1	.	TRBV20-1	TRBJ2-5	CSASQQDRDQPQYF	TGCAGTGCTAGCCAACAGGACAGGGATCAGCCCCAGTACTTC
.	many	TRBV7-6	TRBJ1-1	CASIELGRGGRSEAFF	TGTGCCAGCATCGAACTCGGCCGGGGGGGCAGGTCTGAAGCTTTCTTT